This is a list of T cell receptor beta chains from one sample in a study of blood T cell repertoires in COVID-19. This table comes from immunoSEQ multiplex PCR, and its TCRdb copy is limited to in-frame clones, with some not included. The sample lists around 290,000 clones, approximately 86% seen once, with roughly 14% in the top ten. Sequenced: peripheral blood. These receptors came from a woman in her seventies with COVID-19, enrolled during active disease. Both conserved end residues are part of each CDR3.

TRBV14	CASSRQRETQYF
TRBV2	CASSGGGARTTNEKLFF
TRBV5-6	CASSSPGGQGNTIYF
TRBV5-1	CASFGGGRNTGELFF
TRBV10-3	CAISGWEGFSYEQYF
TRBV5-1	CASSSQTGATEAFF
TRBV2	CASRRRGGGYF
TRBV7-2	CASSPRTSGAYEQYF
TRBV21-1	CASSTGQANTDTQYF
TRBV30	CAWGTGSSPLHF
TRBV6-6	CASSATGSYEQYF
TRBV18	CASSPEGGGNEQFF
TRBV11-2	CASSPSSTSPGNSPLHF
TRBV24-1	CATSDIGGSQPQHF
TRBV5-1	CASSFQIGDTHEQYF
TRBV28	CASSLTTGNTIYF
TRBV2	CASSAPIVNEQFF
TRBV5-1	CASSLAGQGVSPLHF
TRBV27	CASSAPRAGGSYEQYF
TRBV4-1	CASSPQGNEQFF
TRBV28	CASSPRGSTDTQYF
TRBV10-3	CAISPDRVDNEKLFF